Following are 29 T cell receptor beta chains from one sample sequenced in a study of CD4 and CD8 cells across lung adenocarcinoma regions. TCRdb processed the PCR reads anew with MiXCR; each CDR3 protein has one entry. The sample has under 4,000 distinct CDR3 sequences, 55% to 70% seen once; the top ten hold around 18%. The sample taken for sequencing was CD8+ T cells from the margin of a lung tumor. These receptors were obtained from a female donor with lung adenocarcinoma. The CD4 and CD8 labels of this study may be unreliable.

Note on this clonotype: The germline gene is not matched at one end of the junction; a read error may be the cause. This chain connects TRBV7-2 to TRBJ2-4; 7 nucleotides line up with TRBD2. This CDR3 has 18 residues. Germline CDR1 and CDR2: SGHTA and FQGNSA. The CDR3 region is CASSPGQSGGRNKDIQYF. The CDR3 nucleotides read TGTGCCAGCAGCCCCGGGCAATCCGGGGGGAGAAACAAAGACATTCAGTACTTC.

This clonotype was picked up a small number of times. The chain employs TRBV6-5 and TRBJ2-1, with a weak D call TRBD1 (5 bases). From germline, CDR1 is MNHEY and CDR2 SVGAGI. Trimming took off 7 bases at V and 8 bases at J, with 12 bases between the two ends. The CDR3 extends over 12 amino acids. CDR3 sequence (DNA): TGTGCCAGCATTTCGCAGGGTTATGAGCAGTTCTTC. This sequence encodes CASISQGYEQFF.

The chain is built from TRBV6-5 and TRBJ2-2; TRBD2 aligns across 10 bases. Germline assignment: CDR1 MNHEY and CDR2 SVGAGI. The CDR3 loop spans 16 amino acids. J gave up 6 bases and V 2 bases, and 6 bases lay outside the gene matches. For the CDR3, the DNA is TGTGCCAGCAGTTACCCCTCTAGCGGGAGCGCCGGGGAGCTGTTTTTT. Translating gives CASSYPSSGSAGELFF.

This clonotype is large. The rearrangement uses TRBV6-1 and TRBJ2-1, with D tentatively TRBD1 or TRBD2 (6 bases each). The CDR3 length is 15 residues. Trimming removed 6 bases at V and 8 bases at J, with 20 bases between. Per the germline V gene, CDR1 is MNHNS and CDR2 is SASEGT. CDR3 in DNA: TGTGCCAGCAGAACCGCCGGGGGCCAGGCGGATGAGCAGTTCTTC. Its translation is CASRTAGGQADEQFF.

The chain carries TRBV6-1 and TRBJ2-3; TRBD2 is a possible D gene (7 bases). The J call may not be correct, given that the DNA end is closer to TRBJ2-7. Looked up from germline, CDR1 is MNHNS and CDR2 is SASEGT. This CDR3 comprises 19 residues. This CDR3 reads CASRSAPFGGLGATDTQYF. In nucleotides, the CDR3 is TGTGCCAGCAGGTCCGCCCCTTTCGGGGGGCTAGGGGCCACAGATACGCAGTACTTC.

The chain recombines TRBV6-1 with TRBJ1-3; 7 positions match TRBD1. Germline lookup yields CDR1 MNHNS and CDR2 SASEGT. Losses at the gene ends were 6 bases for V and 1 base for J; bases not matched to a gene: 6. This CDR3 region has 15 residues. This CDR3 reads CASRVGGQSGNTIYF. The CDR3 DNA follows: TGTGCCAGCAGGGTTGGGGGACAGTCTGGAAACACCATATATTTT.

This clonotype has more than one count but fewer than ten. The rearrangement joins TRBV4-3 to TRBJ2-2; 10 bases map to TRBD2. There are 18 residues in the CDR3. V lost 4 bases to trimming and J lost 0 bases; unmatched junction nucleotides: 8. CDR1 is LGHNA and CDR2 is YSLEER in the germline V gene. The chain's CDR3 is CASSLHVAGGPNTGELFF. DNA of the CDR3: TGCGCCAGCAGCCTCCACGTAGCGGGAGGCCCGAACACCGGGGAGCTGTTTTTT.

The chain carries TRBV6-4 and TRBJ2-1; 11 bases match TRBD1. The DNA end favors TRBJ2-5, so the J call may be wrong. Looked up from germline, CDR1 is MRHNA and CDR2 is SNTAGT. CDR3 length: 15 residues. The CDR3 spells CASSPGQGAEETQYF. The DNA for the CDR3 is TGTGCCAGCAGTCCTGGACAGGGGGCAGAAGAGACCCAGTACTTC.

J is TRBJ2-5 and V is TRBV6-1, with TRBD2 matching over 10 bases. Germline V gene data show CDR1 as MNHNS and CDR2 as SASEGT. The CDR3 is made up of 15 amino acids. After removal of 2 bases from V and 2 bases from J, the junction contained 2 bases not matched to a gene. The DNA of the CDR3 is TGTGCCAGCAGTGAACTAGCGGGAGAGCAAGAGACCCAGTACTTC. Amino acid sequence: CASSELAGEQETQYF.

This sequence joins TRBV6-1 and TRBJ2-1, with a tentative D call TRBD1 (5 bases). Germline values: CDR1 MNHNS, CDR2 SASEGT. The CDR3 consists of 12 residues. The ends were cut back, 7 bases at V and 9 bases at J, with 13 bases in the middle. The CDR3 nucleotides read TGTGCCAGCAATCAGCAGGGTCGTGAGCAGTTCTTC. This sequence encodes CASNQQGREQFF.

V gene TRBV7-6 combines with J gene TRBJ2-1; 13 nucleotides match TRBD2. The CDR3 spans 18 residues. V trimming: 0 bases; J trimming: 0 bases; junction bases outside the gene matches: 2. Germline CDR1 is SGHVS and CDR2 is FNYEAQ. CDR3 protein: CASSLAGLAGSSYNEQFF. CDR3 nucleotides: TGTGCCAGCAGCTTAGCGGGACTAGCGGGGAGCTCCTACAATGAGCAGTTCTTC.

The chain links TRBV6-1 to TRBJ2-5, with TRBD2 identical over 9 bases. Germline V CDR1 and CDR2: MNHNS, SASEGT. After removal of 8 bases from V and 11 bases from J, the junction contained 15 bases not matched to a gene. This CDR3 comprises 14 residues. The CDR3 region is CASGGAGGPREQYF. CDR3 coding DNA: TGTGCCAGCGGCGGGGCGGGGGGGCCCAGAGAGCAGTACTTC.

CDR3 DNA: TGTGCCAGCAGTGAAGGCGGGGTCGGGTATAATTCACCCCTCCACTTT. It yields the protein CASSEGGVGYNSPLHF. This chain links TRBV6-1 with TRBJ1-6, with D unresolved. The length of the CDR3 is 16 residues. Trimming removed 1 base from V and 4 bases from J, with 11 bases in between. Per germline, CDR1 MNHNS and CDR2 SASEGT.

The gene calls are TRBV6-1 and TRBJ2-3; TRBD2 aligns across 10 bases. Germline V gene lookup returns CDR1 MNHNS and CDR2 SASEGT. CDR3 length: 16 residues. J lost 3 bases, V lost 6 bases, and 9 bases had no gene match. CDR3 sequence reads: CASSRGLGLATDTQYF. For the CDR3, the DNA is TGTGCCAGCAGCCGCGGCTTGGGACTAGCGACAGATACGCAGTATTTT.

Relative to its sample, this clonotype is large. V and J are TRBV27 and TRBJ2-3; no firm D call. The CDR3 extends over 13 amino acids. Germline-derived CDR1 and CDR2 are MNHEY and SMNVEV (reference sequence). Trimming cost V 5 bases and J 7 bases, with 13 bases left between them. The CDR3 is CASSPSVTNTQYF. The CDR3 nucleotides read TGTGCCAGCAGTCCCTCTGTCACGAATACGCAGTATTTT.

This clonotype has more than one count but fewer than ten. The rearrangement uses TRBV6-1 and TRBJ2-5, with D unresolved. The closer fit of TRBJ2-7 to the DNA end suggests the J call may be wrong. Per germline, CDR1 MNHNS and CDR2 SASEGT. This CDR3 spans 10 amino acids. This chain's CDR3 is CASNEYEQYF. CDR3 DNA: TGTGCCAGCAACGAATACGAGCAGTACTTC.

This chain links TRBV7-2 with TRBJ2-5; D gene ambiguous. Trimming cost V 3 bases and J 0 bases, with 11 bases left between them. The germline gives CDR1 SGHTA, CDR2 FQGNSA. This CDR3 spans 15 amino acids. This CDR3 is CASSLNGQYQETQYF. The CDR3 DNA is TGTGCCAGCAGCTTGAACGGCCAGTACCAAGAGACCCAGTACTTC. Filled out from reference TRBV7-2 and TRBJ2-5, the complete variable domain reads GAGVSQSPSNKVTEKGKDVELRCDPISGHTALYWYRQSLGQGLEFLIYFQGNSAPDKSGLPSDRFSAERTGGSVSTLTIQRTQQEDSAVYLCASSLNGQYQETQYFGPGTRLLVL.

The chain is built from TRBV6-1 and TRBJ2-5; 10 bases are a match to TRBD1. CDR3 length equals 16 residues. Germline CDR1 reads MNHNS; CDR2 reads SASEGT. With V trimmed by 7 bases and J by 2 bases, 10 bases remained unmatched. CDR3 DNA sequence: TGTGCCAGCACCTGGGGGACAGGGGCCAAACAAGAGACCCAGTACTTC. It yields the protein CASTWGTGAKQETQYF.

V usage is TRBV6-1 and J usage is TRBJ2-1; possible D gene TRBD1, 6 bases. This CDR3 is built from 15 residues. V lost 6 bases, J lost 6 bases, and 18 bases lay in between. Germline-derived CDR1 and CDR2 are MNHNS and SASEGT. DNA of the CDR3: TGTGCCAGCAGACGACAGGTTTTAGGACCCAATGAGCAGTTCTTC. Protein sequence: CASRRQVLGPNEQFF.

This chain links TRBV6-1 with TRBJ1-5, with D possibly TRBD1 on 6 matching bases. The length of the CDR3 is 13 residues. Germline CDR1 MNHNS, CDR2 SASEGT. Trimming took 8 bases from V and 3 from J, leaving 11 bases between them. The CDR3, as DNA: TGTGCCAGCCAACAGGGAACCAATCAGCCCCAGCATTTT. It encodes CASQQGTNQPQHF.

By sample share, this clonotype is medium-sized. The chain carries TRBV27 and TRBJ2-7, with D maybe TRBD1 (5 bases). Trimming cost V 6 bases and J 2 bases, with 14 bases left between them. Per the germline V gene, CDR1 is MNHEY and CDR2 is SMNVEV (reference sequence). The CDR3 loop spans 14 amino acids. The CDR3 DNA reads as TGTGCCAGCAGAATATTCATGGGGCCCTACGAGCAGTACTTC. Encoded protein: CASRIFMGPYEQYF.

As to this clonotype: Germline and junction disagree at one end, which may indicate a read error. This sequence joins TRBV10-3 and TRBJ2-3; TRBD2 is a possible D gene (6 bases). The CDR3 runs to 18 residues. Germline V gives CDR1 ENHRY, CDR2 SYGVKD. The CDR3 loop reads CAISGAGGGGSDTETQYF. For the CDR3, the DNA is TGTGCCATCAGTGGGGCGGGCGGTGGGGGGAGTGACACAGAGACGCAGTATTTC.

The chain employs TRBV6-1 and TRBJ2-2, with 7 bases that match TRBD1. CDR3 length equals 16 residues. V lost 2 bases and J lost 0; bases outside the gene matches: 3. Per the germline V gene, CDR1 is MNHNS and CDR2 is SASEGT. CDR3 sequence reads: CASSERGGANTGELFF. The CDR3 coding sequence is TGTGCCAGCAGTGAACGAGGGGGCGCGAACACCGGGGAGCTGTTTTTT.

The DNA of the CDR3 is TGTGCCAGCAGCAGGACTAGCTGGGGCACCGGGGAGCTGTTTTTT. Amino acid sequence: CASSRTSWGTGELFF. The chain uses TRBV6-1 and TRBJ2-2; 8 bases fit TRBD2. The CDR3 covers 15 residues. The germline gives CDR1 MNHNS, CDR2 SASEGT. Unmatched junction bases numbered 7, after V lost 6 bases and J lost 4 bases.

The CDR3 spells CASRHRDSYEQYF. CDR3 DNA sequence: TGTGCCAGCAGGCACCGGGACAGCTACGAGCAGTACTTC. The V call is TRBV6-1, the J call TRBJ2-1; 7 bases fit TRBD1. Judging by the DNA end, TRBJ2-7 fits better; the J call may be wrong. CDR1 and CDR2 from the germline V gene are MNHNS and SASEGT. The CDR3 extends over 13 amino acids.

The chain uses TRBV7-3 and TRBJ1-2; D is possibly TRBD1 (5 bases). The length of the CDR3 is 13 residues. The germline V gene has CDR1 SGHTA and CDR2 FQGTGA. Trimming took off 3 bases at V and 3 bases at J, with 8 bases between the two ends. The CDR3 DNA follows: TGTGCCAGCAGCTTGGGAGGGGACTATGGCTACACCTTC. It codes for CASSLGGDYGYTF. The whole variable domain, filled in from reference TRBV7-3 and TRBJ1-2, reads GAGVSQTPSNKVTEKGKYVELRCDPISGHTALYWYRQSLGQGPEFLIYFQGTGAADDSGLPNDRFFAVRPEGSVSTLKIQRTERGDSAVYLCASSLGGDYGYTFGSGTRLTVV.

The chain links TRBV6-5 to TRBJ1-2; the match to TRBD1 covers 9 bases. CDR1 and CDR2 (germline): MNHEY, SVGAGI. With 2 bases clipped from V and 6 bases from J, the junction kept 4 bases outside the gene matches. The CDR3 is 14 residues long. The CDR3 region has the DNA TGTGCCAGCAGTTACACGGACAGGGGCCATGGCTACACCTTC. This encodes CASSYTDRGHGYTF.

The sample holds a few counts of this clonotype. The chain is built from TRBV6-1 and TRBJ2-1; 11 bases are a match to TRBD2. V lost 2 bases, J lost 4 bases, and 13 bases stayed unmatched. CDR1 is MNHNS and CDR2 is SASEGT in the germline V gene. The CDR3 totals 19 residues. CDR3 amino acids: CASSESVAGGPRGYNEQFF. In DNA, the CDR3 is TGTGCCAGCAGTGAATCGGTAGCGGGAGGGCCGAGGGGGTACAATGAGCAGTTCTTC.

The CDR3 coding sequence is TGTGCCACCAGTGACCCCCTTTGGTCTAGCGGGGGGAGCACAGATACGCAGTATTTT. This codes for CATSDPLWSSGGSTDTQYF. The chain is built from TRBV24-1 and TRBJ2-3; 11 nucleotides match TRBD2. Germline values: CDR1 KGHDR, CDR2 SFDVKD. The CDR3 is 19 amino acids. V gave up 4 bases and J gave up 0 bases; unmatched junction bases: 11.